This T cell receptor (beta chain) was obtained from a study of T-cell reconstitution after alpha-beta-depleted transplantation in children. Unique molecular identifiers were used to barcode this TCRbeta library. In TCRdb, the PCR reads were re-called with MiXCR into one record per CDR3 protein. The sample has 150,000 to 250,000 distinct CDR3 sequences, roughly 15% seen once. This CDR3 spans 14 amino acids. CDR1 SGHAT and CDR2 FQDESV come from the germline V gene (reference sequence). The trim removed 6 bases at V and 4 bases at J, leaving 9 bases unmatched. This specimen was PBMCs from the stem cell graft donor, taken from the stem cell graft. This TCR was recovered from a human donor who donated a stem cell graft to a child with acute lymphoblastic leukemia. The rearrangement joins TRBV11-1 to TRBJ2-7, with TRBD1 matching 7 bases. DNA of the CDR3: TGTGCCAGCAGACCTATTGACAGGGAGTACGAGCAGTACTTC. This encodes CASRPIDREYEQYF.